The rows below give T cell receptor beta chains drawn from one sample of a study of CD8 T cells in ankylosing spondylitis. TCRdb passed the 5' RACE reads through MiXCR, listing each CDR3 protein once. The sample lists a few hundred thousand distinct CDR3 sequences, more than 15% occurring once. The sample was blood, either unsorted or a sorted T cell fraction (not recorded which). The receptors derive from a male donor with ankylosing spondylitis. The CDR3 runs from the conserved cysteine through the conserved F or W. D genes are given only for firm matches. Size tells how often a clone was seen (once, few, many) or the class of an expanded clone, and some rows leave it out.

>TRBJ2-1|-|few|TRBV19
TGTGCCAGTAGTCAGACAGGAAACTCCTACAATGAGCAGTTCTTC
CASSQTGNSYNEQFF
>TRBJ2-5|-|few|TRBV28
TGTGCCAGCAGTTTCCTCAGGGGCGTAGAGACCCAGTACTTC
CASSFLRGVETQYF
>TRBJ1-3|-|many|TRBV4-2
TGTGCCAGCAGCCAAGATTTCCCGGGACCGGGCCTCGCGATCTCTGGAAACACCATATATTTT
CASSQDFPGPGLAISGNTIYF
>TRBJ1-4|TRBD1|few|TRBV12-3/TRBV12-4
TGTGCCAGCAGTTTATCCGGCGGGACAGGCGATAATGAAAAACTGTTTTTT
CASSLSGGTGDNEKLFF
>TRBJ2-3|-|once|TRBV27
TGTGCCACCAAATTTACAGGTTCCACCGATACGCAGTATTTT
CATKFTGSTDTQYF
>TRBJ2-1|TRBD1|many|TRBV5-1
TGCGCCAGCCGGGACAGGGTCTACAATGAGCAGTTCTTC
CASRDRVYNEQFF
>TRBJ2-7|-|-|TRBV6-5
TGTGCCAGCAGTTACTCGACCTCTCGCTCCTACGAGCAGTACTTC
CASSYSTSRSYEQYF
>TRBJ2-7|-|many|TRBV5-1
TGCGCCAGCAGCGTTCCAGATTTTTACGAGCAGTACTTC
CASSVPDFYEQYF
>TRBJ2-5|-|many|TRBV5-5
TGTGCCAGCAGCTTGGGGGGGGAAGAGACCCAGTACTTC
CASSLGGEETQYF
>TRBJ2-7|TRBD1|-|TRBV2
TGTGCCAGCCTATGGACAGGGGGGGTCGAGCAGTACTTC
CASLWTGGVEQYF
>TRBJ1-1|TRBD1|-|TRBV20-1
TGCAGTGCTTCACAGGGGAAGGCTGAAGCTTTCTTT
CSASQGKAEAFF
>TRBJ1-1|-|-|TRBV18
TGTGCCAGCTCACCAACTCTACTGTCTGAAGCTTTCTTT
CASSPTLLSEAFF
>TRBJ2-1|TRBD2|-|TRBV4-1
TGCGCCAGCAGCGCAGGGGGGACTAGCGGGAGGAGGGACAATGAGCAGTTCTTC
CASSAGGTSGRRDNEQFF
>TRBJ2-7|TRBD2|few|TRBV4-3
TGCGCCAGCAGCCGGGGCGGGGGACCCTACGAGCAGTACTTC
CASSRGGGPYEQYF
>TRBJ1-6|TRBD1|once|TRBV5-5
TGTGCCAGCAGCGGAGGGGGCAATTCACCCCTCCACTTT
CASSGGGNSPLHF
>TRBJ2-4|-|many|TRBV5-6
TGTGCCAGCAGCTTGCGTGGGACCCGCGGAAACATTCAGTACTTC
CASSLRGTRGNIQYF
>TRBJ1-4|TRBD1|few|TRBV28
TGTGCCAGCAGTTTTGCCCGGACAGGGACTAATGAAAAACTGTTTTTT
CASSFARTGTNEKLFF
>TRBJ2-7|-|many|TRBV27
TGTGCCAGCAGTTTTACGGGCAGCTCCTACGAGCAGTACTTC
CASSFTGSSYEQYF
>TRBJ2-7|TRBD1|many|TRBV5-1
TGCGCCAGCAGCTTGTTTCCAGGGGGCCCCTACGAGCAGTACTTC
CASSLFPGGPYEQYF
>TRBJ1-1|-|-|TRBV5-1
TGCGCCAGCAGCCGACAGGTAATGAACACTGAAGCTTTCTTT
CASSRQVMNTEAFF
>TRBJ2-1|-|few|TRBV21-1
TGTGCCAGCGTTAGGGCCGGTCGAGATGAGCAGTTCTTC
CASVRAGRDEQFF
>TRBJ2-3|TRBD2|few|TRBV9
TGTGCCAGCAGCGATCTTAGCGGGGGCCCCTCCGGGGATACGCAGTATTTT
CASSDLSGGPSGDTQYF
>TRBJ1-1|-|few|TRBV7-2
TGTGCCAGCAGCTTCGGTTTGGAGGGTTCTGAAGCTTTCTTT
CASSFGLEGSEAFF
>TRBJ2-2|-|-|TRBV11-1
TGTGCCAGCAGCCCACAGATTGCTACCGGGGAGCTGTTTTTT
CASSPQIATGELFF
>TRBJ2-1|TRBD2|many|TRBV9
TGTGCCAGCAGCCCGTTAGGTGTGAGCGGGGGGGCCGGGTACAATGAGCAGTTCTTC
CASSPLGVSGGAGYNEQFF
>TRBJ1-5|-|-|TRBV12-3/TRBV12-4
TGTGCCAGCAAGCACAGAAGCAATCAGCCCCAGCATTTT
CASKHRSNQPQHF
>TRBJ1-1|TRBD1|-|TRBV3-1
TGTGCCAGCAGCCAAGATTCGACAGGGTTCATGAACACTGAAGCTTTCTTT
CASSQDSTGFMNTEAFF
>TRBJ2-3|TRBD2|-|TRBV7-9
TGTGCCAGCAGCCCCCCACAGGGGAGCGGGGGGGCAGATACGCAGTATTTT
CASSPPQGSGGADTQYF
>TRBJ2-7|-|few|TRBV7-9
TGTGCCAGCAGCCCCTCCCCGGGTAGGGGATACGAGCAGTACTTC
CASSPSPGRGYEQYF
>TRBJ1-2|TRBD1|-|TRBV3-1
TGTGCCAGCAGCCAAGGGACAGGGAGGGGATGGTATGGCTACACCTTC
CASSQGTGRGWYGYTF
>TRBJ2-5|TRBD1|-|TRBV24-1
TGTGCCACCAGTGATCCGGCAGGGGGCAAAGAGACCCAGTACTTC
CATSDPAGGKETQYF
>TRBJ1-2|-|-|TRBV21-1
-
CASSKRFGRGNYGYTF
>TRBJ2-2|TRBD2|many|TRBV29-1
TGCAGCGCCCAGGGTGCGGGAGGAAGCACCGGGGAGCTGTTTTTT
CSAQGAGGSTGELFF
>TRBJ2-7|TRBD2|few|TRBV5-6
TGTGCCAGCAACCGGGGGACTAGCGGTAAGCAGTACTTC
CASNRGTSGKQYF
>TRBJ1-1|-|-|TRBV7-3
TGTGCCAGCAGCCCCGACACCAAAGCCAACACTGAAGCTTTCTTT
CASSPDTKANTEAFF
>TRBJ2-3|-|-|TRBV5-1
TGCGCCAGCAGCCCGGGGGATTGGGTCGACACAGATACGCAGTATTTT
CASSPGDWVDTDTQYF
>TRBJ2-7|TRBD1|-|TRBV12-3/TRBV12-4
TGTGCCAGCAGGGGGACAGGGGGAATCTACGAGCAGTACTTC
CASRGTGGIYEQYF
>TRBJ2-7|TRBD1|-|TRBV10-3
TGTGCCACGGGACAGCCCTACGAGCAGTACTTC
CATGQPYEQYF
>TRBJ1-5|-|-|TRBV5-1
TGCGCCAGCAGCTTGGAGTCAGGAGATCAGCCCCAGCATTTT
CASSLESGDQPQHF
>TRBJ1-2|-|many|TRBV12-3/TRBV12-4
TGTGCCAGCAGTTTGAGTCGGGAAGGGGGCTATGGCTACACCTTC
CASSLSREGGYGYTF
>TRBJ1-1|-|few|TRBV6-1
TGTGCCAGCAGCCATGGAGGGAAGACGAACACTGAAGCTTTCTTT
CASSHGGKTNTEAFF
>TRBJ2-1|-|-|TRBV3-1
TGTGCCAGCAGCCTCAGGGAGGGGGCCGACGAGCAGTTCTTC
CASSLREGADEQFF
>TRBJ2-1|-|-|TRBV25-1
TGTGCCAGCAGGGACTCCACCTCCTACAATGAGCAGTTCTTC
CASRDSTSYNEQFF
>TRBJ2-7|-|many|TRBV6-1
TGTGCCACTTCCCTGGACGGCTCCTACGAGCAGTACTTC
CATSLDGSYEQYF
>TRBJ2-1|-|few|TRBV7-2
TGTGCCAGCAGCCTAATGGGAAGGAATGAGCAGTTCTTC
CASSLMGRNEQFF